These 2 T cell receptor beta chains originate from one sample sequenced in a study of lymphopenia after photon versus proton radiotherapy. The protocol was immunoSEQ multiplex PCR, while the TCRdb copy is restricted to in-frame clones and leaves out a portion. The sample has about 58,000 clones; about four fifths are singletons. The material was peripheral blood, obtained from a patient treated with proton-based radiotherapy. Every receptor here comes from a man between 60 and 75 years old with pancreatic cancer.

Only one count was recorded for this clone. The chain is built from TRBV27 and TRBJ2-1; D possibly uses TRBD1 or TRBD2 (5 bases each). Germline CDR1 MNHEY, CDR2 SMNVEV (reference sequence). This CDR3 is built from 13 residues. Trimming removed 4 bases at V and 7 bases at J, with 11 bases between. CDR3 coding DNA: TGTGCCAGCAGTTACCGGGACGTTAATGAGCAGTTCTTC. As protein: CASSYRDVNEQFF.

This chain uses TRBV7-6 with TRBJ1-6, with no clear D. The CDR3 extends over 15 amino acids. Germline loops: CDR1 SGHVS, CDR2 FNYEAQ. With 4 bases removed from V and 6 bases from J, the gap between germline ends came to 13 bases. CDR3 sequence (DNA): TGTGCCAGCAGCTCCCAGGTGGATCTTAATTCACCCCTCCACTTT. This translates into CASSSQVDLNSPLHF.